The 2 T cell receptor beta chains in this list originate from one sample, sequenced in a study of blood T cell repertoires in COVID-19. Libraries were prepared by immunoSEQ multiplex PCR; TCRdb keeps only in-frame clonotypes and omits some of them. The data hold around 300,000 clones, with about nine tenths observed a single time. The sample taken for sequencing was peripheral blood. The source is a woman aged 40 to 49 who had recovered from COVID-19.

This chain uses TRBV19 with TRBJ1-2; no clear D gene. The germline gives CDR1 LNHDA, CDR2 SQIVND (reference sequence). The V end lost 5 bases, the J end lost 3 bases, and 10 bases lay between the germline ends. This CDR3 comprises 13 residues. Here the CDR3 DNA reads TGTGCCAGTAGTGCTGACCGGGACTATGGCTACACCTTC. It specifies CASSADRDYGYTF.

J is TRBJ2-1 and V is TRBV5-1; 12 nucleotides line up with TRBD2. The CDR3 is made up of 15 amino acids. J gave up 7 bases and V 2 bases, and 4 bases lay outside the gene matches. Germline V CDR1 and CDR2: SGHRS, YFSETQ. This chain's CDR3 is CASSLLAGGSNEQFF. For the CDR3, the DNA is TGCGCCAGCAGCTTACTAGCGGGAGGATCTAATGAGCAGTTCTTC.